The rows below give T cell receptor beta chains drawn from one sample of a study of tumor and adjacent non-tumor tissue in lung cancer. TCRdb fed the multiplex PCR reads into MiXCR, producing one record per CDR3 protein. The repertoire consists of fewer than 80,000 distinct CDR3 sequences, with roughly 75% occurring once and the leading ten covering roughly 12%. Sequencing was performed on lung tumor tissue. The receptor source for this set is a woman between 70 and 85 years old with non-small cell lung cancer. CDR3s include the opening cysteine and the closing phenylalanine or tryptophan. A D gene is named only where the DNA matches it firmly. Size tells how often a clone was seen (once, few, many) or the class of an expanded clone, and some rows leave it out.

CDR3: CARSWSSYMQYF
DNA: TGTGCCAGGAGCTGGAGTTCTTATATGCAGTATTTT
J: TRBJ2-3
size: NA
V: TRBV5-5
D: NA

CDR3: CASSPGTGRYRQYF
DNA: TGTGCCAGCAGCCCCGGGACAGGGCGCTACAGGCAGTACTTC
J: TRBJ2-7
size: NA
V: TRBV6-5
D: TRBD1

CDR3: CASSSPGTSGNIEYF
DNA: TGTGCCAGCAGTTCTCCCGGGACTAGCGGGAACATTGAGTACTTC
J: TRBJ2-4
size: NA
V: TRBV28
D: TRBD2

CDR3: CASSVGGLGELFF
DNA: TGTGCCAGCAGCGTCGGGGGGTTGGGGGAGCTGTTTTTT
J: TRBJ2-2
size: NA
V: TRBV11-2
D: TRBD2

CDR3: CASKRLGRGYGYTF
DNA: TGTGCCAGCAAGCGCCTGGGACGGGGCTATGGCTACACCTTC
J: TRBJ1-2
size: medium-sized
V: TRBV6-5
D: NA

CDR3: CGVKRQGIKEQFF
DNA: TGCGGCGTAAAACGACAGGGCATAAAAGAGCAGTTCTTC
J: TRBJ2-1
size: few
V: TRBV29-1
D: TRBD1

CDR3: CASSQALGEYNEQFF
DNA: TGCGCCAGCAGTCAAGCGTTAGGTGAGTACAATGAGCAGTTCTTC
J: TRBJ2-1
size: NA
V: TRBV4-1
D: NA

CDR3: CPSSYQGAHTDTQYF
DNA: TGTCCCAGCAGTTACCAAGGGGCTCACACAGATACACAGTACTTT
J: TRBJ2-3
size: NA
V: TRBV6-6
D: NA

CDR3: CSAGQVVNTEAFF
DNA: TGTAGCGCAGGACAGGTCGTGAACACTGAAGCTTTCTTT
J: TRBJ1-1
size: once
V: TRBV29-1
D: TRBD1

CDR3: CGTRTSVIQTEQFF
DNA: TGTGGCACTCGGACTAGCGTAATACAAACTGAGCAGTTCTTC
J: TRBJ2-1
size: NA
V: TRBV10-3
D: TRBD2

CDR3: CASPYEREIPYNEHFF
DNA: TGTGCCAGCCCTTATGAGCGGGAGATTCCCTACAATGAGCACTTCTTC
J: TRBJ2-1
size: NA
V: TRBV6-2/TRBV6-3
D: TRBD2

CDR3: CSALGQQSNQPQHF
DNA: TGCAGTGCCCTGGGACAACAAAGCAATCAGCCCCAGCATTTT
J: TRBJ1-5
size: many
V: TRBV20-1
D: NA

CDR3: CASSFDGYEQYF
DNA: TGTGCCAGCAGTTTTGACGGGTACGAGCAGTACTTC
J: TRBJ2-7
size: many
V: TRBV12-3/TRBV12-4
D: NA

CDR3: CASSQEWTSGRRGAFFDTQYF
DNA: TGTGCCAGCAGCCAAGAATGGACTAGCGGGAGAAGGGGTGCCTTTTTTGATACGCAGTATTTT
J: TRBJ2-3
size: NA
V: TRBV4-2
D: TRBD2

CDR3: CASSLQGVLSGYTF
DNA: TGTGCCAGCAGCTTGCAAGGGGTCCTCTCTGGCTACACCTTC
J: TRBJ1-2
size: NA
V: TRBV5-4
D: NA

CDR3: CASSFSGRALGTGELFF
DNA: TGTGCCAGCAGCTTCAGCGGGAGAGCCCTAGGGACCGGGGAGCTGTTTTTT
J: TRBJ2-2
size: many
V: TRBV5-4
D: TRBD2

CDR3: CVISGRISGDNGYTF
DNA: TGTGTCATCAGTGGACGCATTAGCGGAGATAATGGCTACACCTTC
J: TRBJ1-2
size: few
V: TRBV10-3
D: NA

CDR3: CASSEVGANNNYGYTF
DNA: TGTGCCAGCAGTGAAGTTGGGGCAAATAATAACTATGGCTACACCTTC
J: TRBJ1-2
size: few
V: TRBV2
D: NA

CDR3: CAISVRKGGPNGYTF
DNA: TGTGCCATCAGTGTCCGGAAAGGGGGTCCGAATGGCTACACCTTC
J: TRBJ1-2
size: many
V: TRBV10-3
D: NA

CDR3: CASSLVRRVADTQYF
DNA: TGTGCCAGCAGCTTGGTCCGCAGGGTCGCAGATACACAGTATTTT
J: TRBJ2-3
size: NA
V: TRBV5-4
D: NA

CDR3: CAISEVENTGELFF
DNA: TGTGCCATCAGTGAAGTGGAGAACACCGGGGAGCTGTTTTTT
J: TRBJ2-2
size: many
V: TRBV10-3
D: NA

CDR3: CASGNVGELFF
DNA: TGTGCTAGCGGAAACGTCGGGGAGCTGTTTTTT
J: TRBJ2-2
size: NA
V: TRBV6-5
D: NA

CDR3: CASSSHRGGRYNEQFF
DNA: TGTGCCAGCAGTTCTCATAGAGGGGGGAGGTACAATGAGCAGTTCTTC
J: TRBJ2-1
size: NA
V: TRBV6-2/TRBV6-3
D: NA

CDR3: CASSLSSNTWGLFF
DNA: TGTGCCAGCAGCTTAAGTTCGAACACCTGGGGGCTGTTTTTT
J: TRBJ2-2
size: NA
V: TRBV11-2
D: NA

CDR3: CSVASSGGEQYF
DNA: TGCAGCGTTGCGTCTAGCGGGGGCGAGCAGTACTTC
J: TRBJ2-7
size: many
V: TRBV29-1
D: TRBD2